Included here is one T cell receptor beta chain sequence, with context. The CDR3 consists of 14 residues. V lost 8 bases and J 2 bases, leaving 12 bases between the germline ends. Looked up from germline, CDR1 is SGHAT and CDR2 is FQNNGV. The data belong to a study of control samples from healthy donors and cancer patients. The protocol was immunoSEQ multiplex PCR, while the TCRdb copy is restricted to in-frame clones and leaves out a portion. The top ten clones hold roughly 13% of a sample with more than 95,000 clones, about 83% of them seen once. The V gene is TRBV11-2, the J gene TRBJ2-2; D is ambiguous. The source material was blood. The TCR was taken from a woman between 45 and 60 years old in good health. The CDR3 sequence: CASVWDFNTGELFF. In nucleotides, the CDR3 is TGTGCCAGCGTTTGGGATTTCAACACCGGGGAGCTGTTTTTT.